Described below is a single T cell receptor (beta chain) sequence and its context. This entry comes from a study of identifying expanded T cells in peripheral blood. The table came from immunoSEQ multiplex PCR; TCRdb's copy has only in-frame clones and leaves some out. The data contain fewer than 55,000 clones, 82% of them singletons. This clonotype was obtained from a person between 18 and 75 years old in good health. Source material: blood.

The chain's CDR3 is CASTRTVYEQYF. DNA of the CDR3: TGTGCCAGCACCCGGACGGTTTACGAGCAGTACTTC. The chain has TRBV6-5 and TRBJ2-7; D is ambiguous. The germline V and J ends were trimmed by 7 bases and 4 bases, with 11 bases remaining between them. Germline CDR1 MNHEY, CDR2 SVGAGI. The CDR3 has 12 residues.